This is a list of T cell receptor beta chains from one sample in a study of T-cell reconstitution after alpha-beta-depleted transplantation in children. TCRdb passed the PCR reads through MiXCR, listing each CDR3 protein once. The sample includes a few hundred thousand distinct CDR3 sequences, roughly a quarter of them seen just once. The material sequenced was PBMCs, taken before TCRalphabeta/CD19-depleted stem cell transplant. These receptors were collected from a girl aged 2 to 10 with Fanconi anemia, due to receive a stem cell transplant. The CDR3 runs from the conserved cysteine through the conserved F or W.

cdr3_aa	j_call	cdr3_length	v_call
CASSSRVGITAFF	TRBJ1-1	13	TRBV5-1
CASSLGGQGRYNEQFF	TRBJ2-1	16	TRBV28
CASSVQGGWTGGYNEQFF	TRBJ2-1	18	TRBV12-3/TRBV12-4
CASSFPLAGGVNEQFF	TRBJ2-1	16	TRBV5-4
CASSLVVGLAPLEQYF	TRBJ2-7	16	TRBV7-9
CSARVHTTLDTQYF	TRBJ2-3	14	TRBV20-1
CSASDRRIYEQYF	TRBJ2-7	13	TRBV20-1
CSARGGLAGGAQETQYF	TRBJ2-5	17	TRBV20-1
CATSDFVGNEQFF	TRBJ2-1	13	TRBV24-1
CASSRPQGGTYNEQFF	TRBJ2-1	16	TRBV5-1
CSVGPHTSGGVNTGELFF	TRBJ2-2	18	TRBV29-1
CASRTGNQPQHF	TRBJ1-5	12	TRBV27
CSASGASGAPPDTQYF	TRBJ2-3	16	TRBV20-1
CSARVAKETQYF	TRBJ2-5	12	TRBV20-1
CASSVGLAGLTGELFF	TRBJ2-2	16	TRBV6-1
CASSPRTTPSTDTQYF	TRBJ2-3	16	TRBV28
CASSPFQGYTEAFF	TRBJ1-1	14	TRBV4-2
CSVHRVDTGELFF	TRBJ2-2	13	TRBV20-1
CASSFEDGSYEQYF	TRBJ2-7	14	TRBV12-3/TRBV12-4
CSAWTGPGGNTEAFF	TRBJ1-1	15	TRBV20-1
CASSSNNEQFF	TRBJ2-1	11	TRBV12-3/TRBV12-4
CASRPGTADIQYF	TRBJ2-4	13	TRBV19
CASSFGGHQETQYF	TRBJ2-5	14	TRBV12-3/TRBV12-4
CASSLDLLRSYNEQFF	TRBJ2-1	16	TRBV5-1
CSVEDRGDTQYF	TRBJ2-3	12	TRBV29-1
CAISELRGPGNEQFF	TRBJ2-1	15	TRBV10-3
CASSSPGLAVHNEQFF	TRBJ2-1	16	TRBV7-9
CATSGTGGPTDTQYF	TRBJ2-3	15	TRBV24-1
CASSYSTLGGTYEQYF	TRBJ2-7	16	TRBV6-5
CATSRGGLAGVDTQYF	TRBJ2-3	16	TRBV15